Given below is one T cell receptor (beta chain) in context. The cohort comprised adults aged 18 to 89 years residing in 20 to 25 US areas. Cohort allocation depended upon clinical history that participants reported. Data came from immunoSEQ multiplex PCR; TCRdb stores just in-frame clones and leaves some out. The sample comprises roughly 260,000 clones, about nine tenths of which are singletons, and 1.2% rests with the top ten. The data stem from a study of blood T cell repertoires in COVID-19. About the research overall: The origin of the acute and convalescent COVID-19 samples was the United States, Italy and Spain. In each case, the material was cDNA or gDNA derived from T cells, B-cell-depleted T cells, or PBMCs.

The germline V gene encodes CDR1 SGHNT and CDR2 YYREEE (reference sequence). Trimming took 0 bases from V and 2 from J; bases not matched to a gene: 0. The CDR3 runs to 14 residues. Sequencing was carried out using PBMCs or T cells enriched from blood (not recorded which). The sequence derives from a human donor in a cohort exposed to, infected with or recovered from COVID-19 (not recorded which). The donor label of this sample is uncertain. The genes are TRBV5-4 and TRBJ1-2, with 8 positions matching TRBD1. The CDR3 reads CASSLAGGNYGYTF. DNA for the CDR3: TGTGCCAGCAGCTTGGCAGGGGGCAACTATGGCTACACCTTC.